Shown below are 27 T cell receptor beta chains from a single sample sequenced in a study of blood T cell repertoires in COVID-19. Data came from immunoSEQ multiplex PCR; TCRdb stores just in-frame clones and leaves some out. Of fewer than 400,000 clones detected, roughly nine tenths appear once; the ten largest clones hold 3.9%. Sequenced: PBMCs or T cells enriched from blood (not recorded which). These receptors all come from a woman in her twenties or thirties who had been exposed to COVID-19.

This clone was detected only a few times. The chain carries TRBV5-1 and TRBJ2-7, with 8 bases lining up with TRBD1. V lost 0 bases to trimming and J lost 7 bases; unmatched junction nucleotides: 6. Germline V CDR1 and CDR2: SGHRS, YFSETQ. CDR3 size: 14 residues. The CDR3 DNA follows: TGCGCCAGCAGCTTGGGACAGGGGTCGGGAGAGCAGTACTTC. Translating gives CASSLGQGSGEQYF.

The chain combines TRBV4-3 with TRBJ2-7; 8 bases agree with TRBD1. The CDR3 totals 15 residues. From germline, CDR1 is LGHNA and CDR2 YSLEER. The junction had 5 bases not matched to a gene; V was cut back by 0 bases and J by 4 bases. This CDR3 is CASSQDWQGAYEQYF. CDR3 DNA: TGCGCCAGCAGCCAAGATTGGCAGGGGGCTTACGAGCAGTACTTC.

This chain uses TRBV4-3 with TRBJ1-2; D gene unclear. The CDR3 totals 16 residues. Trimming removed 0 bases from V and 8 bases from J, with 19 bases in between. The germline V gene encodes CDR1 LGHNA and CDR2 YSLEER. The CDR3 spells CASSQDNLGLMEGYTF. CDR3 nucleotide sequence: TGCGCCAGCAGCCAAGACAATCTTGGACTTATGGAAGGCTACACCTTC.

The genes are TRBV5-4 and TRBJ2-7; TRBD1 matches at 9 bases. There are 16 residues in the CDR3. After removal of 2 bases from V and 5 bases from J, the junction contained 11 bases not matched to a gene. CDR1 is SGHNT, CDR2 YYREEE, per germline (reference sequence). The CDR3 here is CASSFDPTGGRDEQYF. In DNA, the CDR3 is TGTGCCAGCAGCTTTGATCCCACAGGGGGCAGGGACGAGCAGTACTTC.

This clone appeared a single time. The V call is TRBV5-4, the J call TRBJ2-1; 7 bases agree with TRBD2. The V gene end was trimmed by 4 bases and the J gene end by 2 bases; junction bases not matched to a gene: 6. Germline V CDR1 and CDR2: SGHNT, YYREEE (reference sequence). The CDR3 is 15 residues long. The CDR3 region is CASSLGGGAYNEQFF. CDR3 DNA: TGTGCCAGCAGCCTGGGGGGGGGAGCCTACAATGAGCAGTTCTTC.

This chain connects TRBV10-3 to TRBJ2-3; 7 bases fit TRBD1. The V gene end was trimmed by 5 bases and the J gene end by 5 bases; junction bases not matched to a gene: 1. The germline gives CDR1 ENHRY, CDR2 SYGVKD. The CDR3 contains 12 residues. In DNA, the CDR3 is TGTGCCATCAGTAGACAGGGAGATACGCAGTATTTT. Encoded protein: CAISRQGDTQYF.

This rearrangement joins TRBV11-2 to TRBJ1-1; TRBD1 might be the D (5 bases). Trimming removed 1 base at V and 4 bases at J, with 16 bases between. The CDR3 loop spans 16 amino acids. Germline V lookup: CDR1 SGHAT, CDR2 FQNNGV. The CDR3 loop is CASSLVAGLSSTEAFF. CDR3 sequence (DNA): TGTGCCAGCAGCTTAGTAGCGGGGCTATCTTCCACTGAAGCTTTCTTT.

This chain joins TRBV13 and TRBJ1-1, with D possibly being TRBD1 (6 bases). CDR1 and CDR2 (germline): PRHDT, FYEKMQ (reference sequence). CDR3 length: 15 residues. Trimming removed 4 bases at V and 11 bases at J, with 23 bases between. CDR3 in DNA: TGTGCCAGCAGCTCCCAGGGCAGGGGAATTCTGACGGCTTTCTTT. Its protein product is CASSSQGRGILTAFF.

The V call is TRBV4-1, the J call TRBJ1-6; D remains unclear. CDR1 and CDR2 (germline): MGHRA, YSYEKL. CDR3 length: 19 residues. Trimming stripped 0 bases from V and 9 bases from J, with 24 bases between. In DNA, the CDR3 is TGCGCCAGCAGCCAAGATGGCCCCCGACGGCCCCGGGGAGGTTCACCCCTCCACTTT. Amino acid sequence: CASSQDGPRRPRGGSPLHF.

The chain uses TRBV10-3 and TRBJ1-2, with 7 bases identical to TRBD1. CDR1 is ENHRY, CDR2 SYGVKD, per germline. V was pared by 3 bases and J by 3 bases, with 7 bases of the junction left unmatched. CDR3 size: 15 residues. CDR3 bases: TGTGCCATCAGTGATTTCGACAGGGCCTACTATGGCTACACCTTC. Its protein product is CAISDFDRAYYGYTF.

The V gene is TRBV19, the J gene TRBJ1-2, with unresolved D. The length of the CDR3 is 14 residues. Trimming shortened V by 5 bases and J by 0 bases, and 10 bases separated the two germline ends. The germline gives CDR1 LNHDA, CDR2 SQIVND (reference sequence). CDR3 sequence: CASSPREANYGYTF. CDR3 nucleotide sequence: TGTGCCAGTAGTCCCCGCGAGGCTAACTATGGCTACACCTTC.

The chain uses TRBV19 and TRBJ1-4, with 7 bases fitting TRBD1. Germline assignment: CDR1 LNHDA and CDR2 SQIVND (reference sequence). The CDR3 spans 15 residues. Germline trimming cut 5 bases from V and 7 bases from J; bases unmatched to any gene: 10. Here the CDR3 DNA reads TGTGCCAGTAGTTCCCGGACAGGCGGAGGTGAAAAACTGTTTTTT. Its translation is CASSSRTGGGEKLFF.

The J gene is TRBJ2-7, the V gene TRBV5-5, with 7 bases matching TRBD1. Losses at the gene ends were 5 bases for V and 2 bases for J; bases not matched to a gene: 4. This CDR3 has 13 residues. CDR1 and CDR2 (germline): SGHKS, YYEKEE (reference sequence). The CDR3 loop reads CASRLTGAYEQYF. Written as DNA, the CDR3 is TGTGCCAGCAGGCTAACAGGGGCCTACGAGCAGTACTTC. The full variable domain, its missing parts supplied by reference TRBV5-5 and TRBJ2-7, is DAGVTQSPTHLIKTRGQQVTLRCSPISGHKSVSWYQQVLGQGPQFIFQYYEKEERGRGNFPDRFSARQFPNYSSELNVNALLLGDSALYLCASRLTGAYEQYFGPGTRLTVT.

The chain carries TRBV9 and TRBJ2-3, with TRBD2 identical over 7 bases. This CDR3 has 14 residues. Germline V gene lookup returns CDR1 SGDLS and CDR2 YYNGEE. Trimming cost V 3 bases and J 0 bases; bases outside gene matches: 1. The CDR3 spells CASSAGLSTDTQYF. The CDR3 DNA sequence: TGTGCCAGCAGCGCGGGACTAAGCACAGATACGCAGTATTTT.

The J gene is TRBJ2-5, the V gene TRBV5-3; D not certain. TRBV5-3 is designated an ORF whose function remains uncertain. V was clipped by 4 bases and J by 3 bases, with 10 bases between them. The CDR3 totals 13 residues. The CDR3 here is CARSTRLEETQYF. Written as DNA, the CDR3 is TGTGCCAGAAGCACACGGCTAGAAGAGACCCAGTACTTC.

CDR3 sequence (DNA): TGTGCCAGTAGTAACAGGGTTCACTATGGCTACACCTTC. This encodes CASSNRVHYGYTF. The gene calls are TRBV19 and TRBJ1-2, with D possibly TRBD1 on 6 matching bases. This CDR3 contains 13 residues. Looked up from germline, CDR1 is LNHDA and CDR2 is SQIVND (reference sequence). Trimming pared 4 bases from V and 3 bases from J, leaving 9 bases between.

V is TRBV19 and J is TRBJ1-5; tentatively, D is TRBD1 (6 bases). Germline V gives CDR1 LNHDA, CDR2 SQIVND (reference sequence). The CDR3 spans 16 residues. The V end was cut by 1 base, the J end by 0 bases, with 10 bases between. CDR3 protein: CASSIGGGNSNQPQHF. The DNA of the CDR3 is TGTGCCAGTAGTATAGGAGGGGGTAATAGCAATCAGCCCCAGCATTTT.

The gene calls are TRBV5-4 and TRBJ2-7, with D possibly being TRBD2 (6 bases). Trimming stripped 0 bases from V and 5 bases from J, with 15 bases between. Per the germline V gene, CDR1 is SGHNT and CDR2 is YYREEE (reference sequence). The CDR3 spans 15 residues. CDR3 nucleotide sequence: TGTGCCAGCAGCTTGGTCGGGACTCTTCAGGACGAGCAGTACTTC. Translation gives CASSLVGTLQDEQYF. The full variable domain, in which reference TRBV5-4 and TRBJ2-7 provide the parts outside the CDR3, is ETGVTQSPTHLIKTRGQQVTLRCSSQSGHNTVSWYQQALGQGPQFIFQYYREEENGRGNFPPRFSGLQFPNYSSELNVNALELDDSALYLCASSLVGTLQDEQYFGPGTRLTVT.

This sequence joins TRBV6-5 and TRBJ2-1; TRBD2 might be the D (5 bases). The ends were cut back, 6 bases at V and 6 bases at J, with 18 bases in the middle. CDR3 size: 15 residues. The germline CDR1 and CDR2 sequences are MNHEY and SVGAGI. The CDR3 loop is CASRPEVGGGNEQFF. The DNA for the CDR3 is TGTGCCAGCAGGCCCGAAGTGGGCGGAGGCAATGAGCAGTTCTTC.

V usage is TRBV5-1 and J usage is TRBJ1-1, with a tentative D call TRBD1 (5 bases). Germline V CDR1 and CDR2: SGHRS, YFSETQ. Trimming pared 0 bases from V and 4 bases from J, leaving 16 bases between. The CDR3 is made up of 16 amino acids. The CDR3 nucleotides are TGCGCCAGCAGCTTGGGAGTGAGAGGGGAGGGCACTGAAGCTTTCTTT. Protein product: CASSLGVRGEGTEAFF. The complete variable domain, with remaining parts taken from reference TRBV5-1 and TRBJ1-1, reads KAGVTQTPRYLIKTRGQQVTLSCSPISGHRSVSWYQQTPGQGLQFLFEYFSETQRNKGNFPGRFSGRQFSNSRSEMNVSTLELGDSALYLCASSLGVRGEGTEAFFGQGTRLTVV.

The CDR3 DNA reads TGTGCCAGCAGGCATGACAGGCCTCACTCTGGGGCCAACGTCCTGACTTTC. Encoded protein: CASRHDRPHSGANVLTF. This rearrangement joins TRBV5-6 to TRBJ2-6, with D possibly TRBD1 on 6 matching bases. Trimming stripped 5 bases from V and 0 bases from J, with 15 bases between. This CDR3 is built from 17 residues. Looked up from germline, CDR1 is SGHDT and CDR2 is YYEEEE.

This chain links TRBV4-1 with TRBJ2-5; maybe TRBD2 (6 bases). V was trimmed by 0 bases and J by 6 bases, leaving 17 bases between them. Germline assignment: CDR1 MGHRA and CDR2 YSYEKL. The CDR3 spans 16 residues. The CDR3 DNA reads TGCGCCAGCAGCCAAGAAGCCGGGACTGGGGGAAAGACCCAGTACTTC. Protein product: CASSQEAGTGGKTQYF.

This clone was seen a single time. The chain links TRBV7-2 to TRBJ1-6; 7 bases agree with TRBD1. The germline gives CDR1 SGHTA, CDR2 FQGNSA. This CDR3 has 16 residues. V was clipped by 5 bases and J by 10 bases; unmatched bases: 14. The CDR3, as DNA: TGTGCCAGCAGCCTAAGACAGGGTGAGGTAGGGTCACCCCTCCACTTT. Amino acids: CASSLRQGEVGSPLHF.

This chain uses TRBV11-2 with TRBJ1-6; no reliable D call. The CDR3 length is 15 residues. Per the germline V gene, CDR1 is SGHAT and CDR2 is FQNNGV. The V and J ends lost 6 bases and 8 bases respectively, with 17 bases between them. The CDR3, as DNA: TGTGCCAGCAGAAAAATCCGGGGAGGCGATTCACCCCTCCACTTT. This encodes CASRKIRGGDSPLHF.

The chain joins TRBV7-7 to TRBJ2-3, with 12 nucleotides matching TRBD2. Germline V gene lookup returns CDR1 SSHAT and CDR2 FNYEAQ (reference sequence). CDR3 size: 15 residues. With 4 bases clipped from V and 7 bases from J, the junction kept 6 bases outside the gene matches. The CDR3 loop is CASSYGLAGNNTQYF. The CDR3 DNA follows: TGTGCCAGCAGCTATGGACTAGCGGGGAACAATACGCAGTATTTT.

The chain couples TRBV6-2 or TRBV6-3 to TRBJ1-2, with 7 bases fitting TRBD1. Germline CDR1 MNHEY, CDR2 SVGEGT. Trimming at V came to 0 bases and at J to 8 bases, leaving 12 bases not matched to a gene. This CDR3 comprises 16 residues. The CDR3 nucleotides read TGTGCCAGCAGTTACTCGATTTTGGACAGGTTGGAAGGCTACACCTTC. Translating gives CASSYSILDRLEGYTF.

V gene TRBV5-1 combines with J gene TRBJ1-6, with TRBD1 matching 11 bases. The germline gives CDR1 SGHRS, CDR2 YFSETQ. V gave up 5 bases and J gave up 0 bases; unmatched junction bases: 13. The CDR3 has 20 amino acids. CDR3 coding DNA: TGCGCCAGCAGGCTTTACCCGGACAGGGGGCAAGGCTCCTATAATTCACCCCTCCACTTT. Protein: CASRLYPDRGQGSYNSPLHF.